This entry lists 8 T cell receptor beta chains sequenced from one sample in a study of OX40 agonist ivuxolimab in advanced cancers. Method: immunoSEQ multiplex PCR; TCRdb's copy keeps in-frame clones and lacks some. This table has 78,000 or so clones, approximately 86% appearing once. Sequencing was performed on CD4+ or CD8+ T cells sorted from blood, taken in a trial of the OX40 agonist ivuxolimab. These receptors were taken from an adult with an advanced solid tumor such as melanoma, head and neck, liver or kidney cancer.

CDR3: CASREPDRTNTEAFF. The CDR3 nucleotides are TGTGCCAGCAGGGAACCGGACAGGACGAACACTGAAGCTTTCTTT. The genes are TRBV27 and TRBJ1-1; 7 nucleotides line up with TRBD1. Trimming took 6 bases from V and 1 from J; bases not matched to a gene: 8. The length of the CDR3 is 15 residues. Germline CDR1 and CDR2: MNHEY and SMNVEV (reference sequence).

The chain carries TRBV6-1 and TRBJ2-2, with 8 nucleotides matching TRBD2. With 8 bases clipped from V and 6 bases from J, the junction kept 2 bases outside the gene matches. The germline V gene encodes CDR1 MNHNS and CDR2 SASEGT. This CDR3 has 12 residues. CDR3 loop: CASRGGPGELFF. CDR3 nucleotide sequence: TGTGCCAGCCGGGGGGGACCCGGGGAGCTGTTTTTT.

V usage is TRBV6-5 and J usage is TRBJ2-3, with TRBD1 as a possible D gene (5 bases). The CDR3 runs to 16 residues. Germline V gene data show CDR1 as MNHEY and CDR2 as SVGAGI. The V end lost 2 bases, the J end lost 4 bases, and 16 bases lay between the germline ends. The CDR3 is CASSYRIFAGSDTQYF. CDR3 nucleotides: TGTGCCAGCAGTTACCGGATCTTTGCAGGGTCAGATACGCAGTATTTT.

The chain uses TRBV12-5 and TRBJ2-1; D is perhaps TRBD2 (6 bases). With 7 bases removed from V and 16 bases from J, the gap between germline ends came to 23 bases. The CDR3 has 13 residues. CDR1 and CDR2 from the germline V gene are LGHNT and FRNRAP. CDR3 DNA: TGTGCTAGTGCCCCGGGACTCTATGCTACGTCCTTCTTC. Amino acid sequence: CASAPGLYATSFF. The entire variable domain, with the rest obtained from reference TRBV12-5 and TRBJ2-1, is as follows: DARVTQTPRHKVTEMGQEVTMRCQPILGHNTVFWYRQTMMQGLELLAYFRNRAPLDDSGMPKDRFSAEMPDATLATLKIQPSEPRDSAVYFCASAPGLYATSFFGPGTRLTVL.

This clone was observed a handful of times. The chain combines TRBV2 with TRBJ1-2, with 7 bases fitting TRBD1. The CDR3 length is 12 residues. The junction had 13 bases not matched to a gene; V was cut back by 9 bases and J by 12 bases. CDR1 and CDR2 from the germline V gene are SNHLY and FYNNEI. Written as DNA, the CDR3 is TGTGCCAGTTCCGGGACAGCAGGTAGTGACACCTTC. This sequence encodes CASSGTAGSDTF.

This chain connects TRBV4-3 to TRBJ1-4; a weak D match, TRBD1 (5 bases). Germline V lookup: CDR1 LGHNA, CDR2 YSLEER. The CDR3 totals 15 residues. V lost 0 bases to trimming and J lost 5 bases, with 10 bases between them. DNA for the CDR3: TGCGCCAGCAGCCAAGATGGTTCAGGGAATGAAAAACTGTTTTTT. Its translation: CASSQDGSGNEKLFF.

This clone is a singleton in its sample. This chain uses TRBV19 with TRBJ2-1, with TRBD2 as a possible D gene (5 bases). The CDR3 has 18 residues. V was pared by 5 bases and J by 2 bases, with 22 bases between. Germline V lookup: CDR1 LNHDA, CDR2 SQIVND (reference sequence). The DNA of the CDR3 is TGTGCCAGTAGTCCTCAAATCGCTAGCCCCTTGACCTACAATGAGCAGTTCTTC. It specifies CASSPQIASPLTYNEQFF.

The chain joins TRBV19 to TRBJ1-5; D ambiguous. Germline lookup yields CDR1 LNHDA and CDR2 SQIVND (reference sequence). This CDR3 has 16 residues. The V gene lost 5 bases and the J gene lost 4 bases, with 18 bases spanning the gap. CDR3: CASSFSLTVINQPQHF. The CDR3 DNA reads as TGTGCCAGTAGTTTTTCCTTAACAGTCATAAATCAGCCCCAGCATTTT. The whole variable domain, remainder taken from reference TRBV19 and TRBJ1-5, is DGGITQSPKYLFRKEGQNVTLSCEQNLNHDAMYWYRQDPGQGLRLIYYSQIVNDFQKGDIAEGYSVSREKKESFPLTVTSAQKNPTAFYLCASSFSLTVINQPQHFGDGTRLSIL.